Following are 8 T cell receptor beta chains from one sample sequenced in a study of T-cell reconstitution after alpha-beta-depleted transplantation in children. A library of TCRbeta sequences, prepared with unique molecular identifiers, was generated. TCRdb recomputed calls from the PCR reads with MiXCR, one row per CDR3 protein. The sample consists of some 240,000 distinct CDR3 sequences, about 12% of them appearing once. Specimen: PBMCs from the stem cell graft donor, collected from the stem cell graft. Receptor source: a human donor who donated a stem cell graft to a child with acute lymphoblastic leukemia.

With regard to this clonotype: It may be a read error: a sequence one base away is much more abundant. V and J are TRBV2 and TRBJ2-1; the D gene could be TRBD1 or TRBD2 (7 bases each). The CDR3 is 17 amino acids. Germline V lookup: CDR1 SNHLY, CDR2 FYNNEI. CDR3 residues: CGSSGRGGGGRGDEQFF. For the CDR3, the DNA is TGTGGCAGCAGTGGAAGAGGGGGAGGGGGCCGTGGTGATGAGCAGTTCTTC.

This clonotype was counted at least ten times. This chain links TRBV29-1 with TRBJ1-1; D is possibly TRBD1 (6 bases). This CDR3 spans 13 amino acids. Germline CDR1 reads SQVTM; CDR2 reads ANQGSEA. V was cut by 4 bases and J by 7 bases, with 16 bases left in between. The CDR3 sequence: CSVGERGAGEAFF. CDR3 DNA: TGCAGCGTTGGCGAGAGGGGGGCTGGTGAAGCTTTCTTT. Full variable domain (rest looked up from reference TRBV29-1 and TRBJ1-1): SAVISQKPSRDICQRGTSLTIQCQVDSQVTMMFWYRQQPGQSLTLIATANQGSEATYESGFVIDKFPISRPNLTFSTLTVSNMSPEDSSIYLCSVGERGAGEAFFGQGTRLTVV.

This clonotype was counted at least ten times. The CDR3 DNA reads TGTGCCAGCAGCCACCAAATCTCGGACTTACAGAACTACGAGCAGTACTTC. Translated: CASSHQISDLQNYEQYF. The chain employs TRBV7-8 and TRBJ2-7, with a weak D call TRBD2 (5 bases). V lost 5 bases and J 3 bases, leaving 23 bases between the germline ends. Per germline, CDR1 SGHVS and CDR2 FQNEAQ. There are 17 residues in the CDR3.

This clonotype was counted at least ten times. In nucleotides, the CDR3 is TGTGCCAGCAGCCCCTCTCTAAAATTACTAGCGGGGGGAGGAGGTGAGCAGTTCTTC. Translating it yields CASSPSLKLLAGGGGEQFF. The J gene is TRBJ2-1, the V gene TRBV3-1; the match to TRBD2 covers 12 bases. V gave up 4 bases and J gave up 9 bases; unmatched junction bases: 19. Germline V gene data show CDR1 as LGHDT and CDR2 as YNNKEL (reference sequence). The CDR3 is 19 residues long.

This clonotype came up many times. The CDR3 DNA reads TGCAGTGCTAGAGATTACCCGGGGGTGAACACTGAAGCTTTCTTT. It is translated as CSARDYPGVNTEAFF. The gene calls are TRBV20-1 and TRBJ1-1, with D perhaps TRBD1 (5 bases). The CDR3 is 15 amino acids. Germline CDR1 and CDR2: DFQATT and SNEGSKA (reference sequence). V shed 0 bases and J shed 0 bases, with 11 bases lying between them.

On this clonotype itself: A much bigger clone sits one base away, suggesting this may be a read error. This chain joins TRBV3-1 and TRBJ2-7; D unclear. The CDR3 extends over 14 amino acids. Germline loops: CDR1 LGHDT, CDR2 YNNKEL (reference sequence). Here the CDR3 reads CASSPSSTVYVQYF. The CDR3 region has the DNA TGTGCCAGCAGCCCATCATCAACGGTCTACGTGCAGTACTTC.

This clonotype was recorded at least ten times. The J gene is TRBJ2-7, the V gene TRBV20-1; tentative D call: TRBD2 (6 bases). The CDR3 has 14 amino acids. V shed 3 bases and J shed 2 bases, with 14 bases lying between them. Germline V gene sequence: CDR1 DFQATT, CDR2 SNEGSKA (reference sequence). The CDR3, as DNA: TGCAGTGCTAGGGGGACTGGTCTCCCCTACGAGCAGTACTTC. Translating it yields CSARGTGLPYEQYF.

This clonotype was seen repeatedly, ten times or more. This rearrangement joins TRBV6-2 or TRBV6-3 to TRBJ2-7; 9 bases agree with TRBD2. V was clipped by 4 bases and J by 8 bases; unmatched bases: 12. The CDR3 sequence is 15 residues long. Germline assignment: CDR1 MNHEY and CDR2 SVGEGT. The CDR3 here is CASSLQGLARTQQYF. CDR3 nucleotides: TGTGCCAGCAGTTTACAAGGACTAGCGCGAACCCAGCAGTACTTC.